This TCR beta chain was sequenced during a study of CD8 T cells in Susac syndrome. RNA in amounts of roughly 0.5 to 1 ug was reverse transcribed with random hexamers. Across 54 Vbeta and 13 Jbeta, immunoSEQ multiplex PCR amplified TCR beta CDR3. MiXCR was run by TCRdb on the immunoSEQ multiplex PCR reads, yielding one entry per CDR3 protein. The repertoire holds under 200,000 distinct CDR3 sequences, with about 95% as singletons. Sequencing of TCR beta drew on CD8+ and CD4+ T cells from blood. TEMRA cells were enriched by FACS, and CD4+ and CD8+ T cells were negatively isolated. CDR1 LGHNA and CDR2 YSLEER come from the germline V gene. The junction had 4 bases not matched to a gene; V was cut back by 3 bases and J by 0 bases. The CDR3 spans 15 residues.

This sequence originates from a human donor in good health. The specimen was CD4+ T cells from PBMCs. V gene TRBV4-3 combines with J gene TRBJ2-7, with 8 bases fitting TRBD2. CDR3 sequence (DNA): TGCGCCAGCAGCCAGGCCCTAGCGGGCTCCTACGAGCAGTACTTC. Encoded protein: CASSQALAGSYEQYF.